The 28 T cell receptor beta chains listed next were all sequenced from one sample in a study of blood T cell repertoires in COVID-19. Produced via immunoSEQ multiplex PCR; TCRdb's table is partial and in-frame only. Of approximately 92,000 clones listed, 80% to 85% are singletons. The sequenced material came from peripheral blood. All receptors come from a man in his 70s with active or convalescent COVID-19.

This clone was counted once. The gene calls are TRBV2 and TRBJ2-1; perhaps TRBD1 as D (5 bases). V lost 7 bases and J lost 7, with 17 bases in between. Germline V gene data show CDR1 as SNHLY and CDR2 as FYNNEI. This CDR3 region has 14 residues. Here the CDR3 reads CASKGQGYANEQFF. DNA of the CDR3: TGTGCCAGCAAGGGGCAGGGATATGCGAATGAGCAGTTCTTC.

The chain carries TRBV6-2 or TRBV6-3 and TRBJ1-1; the match to TRBD1 covers 7 bases. CDR3 length: 15 residues. Germline V CDR1 and CDR2: MNHEY, SVGEGT. The J segment lost 3 bases and the V segment lost 6 bases, leaving 10 bases of the junction unmatched. CDR3 region: CASSPRQGVYTEAFF. CDR3 bases: TGTGCCAGCAGCCCCCGACAGGGAGTGTACACTGAAGCTTTCTTT.

The J gene is TRBJ2-7, the V gene TRBV3-1 (or the pseudogene TRBV3-2); D might be TRBD2 (5 bases). From germline, CDR1 is LGHDT and CDR2 YNNKEL (reference sequence). This CDR3 has 14 residues. Trimming removed 1 base from V and 2 bases from J, with 9 bases in between. CDR3 protein: CASSQGGLTYEQYF. The CDR3 region has the DNA TGTGCCAGCAGCCAAGGCGGACTTACCTACGAGCAGTACTTC.

The chain joins TRBV5-1 to TRBJ1-5; D not certain. This CDR3 has 15 residues. Germline assignment: CDR1 SGHRS and CDR2 YFSETQ. V was clipped by 4 bases and J by 3 bases, with 14 bases between them. CDR3 in amino acids: CASSVDGVSNQPQHF. The CDR3 region has the DNA TGCGCCAGCAGCGTGGACGGGGTTTCCAATCAGCCCCAGCATTTT.

The V and J genes are TRBV2 and TRBJ2-3; 8 nucleotides line up with TRBD1. The CDR3 sequence is 14 residues long. The J segment lost 3 bases and the V segment lost 6 bases, leaving 5 bases of the junction unmatched. Looked up from germline, CDR1 is SNHLY and CDR2 is FYNNEI. The CDR3 loop is CASSRDRGTDTQYF. The DNA of the CDR3 is TGTGCCAGCAGCCGTGACAGGGGTACAGATACGCAGTATTTT.

The chain recombines TRBV2 with TRBJ1-1; 8 bases are shared with TRBD1. After removal of 7 bases from V and 4 bases from J, the junction contained 17 bases not matched to a gene. Germline-derived CDR1 and CDR2 are SNHLY and FYNNEI. The CDR3 runs to 17 residues. CDR3 DNA: TGTGCCAGCATAAGGGGGTCGGTTGGACAGGGTAGCACTGAAGCTTTCTTT. Its protein product is CASIRGSVGQGSTEAFF.

The chain carries TRBV6-5 and TRBJ1-1; D ambiguous. The germline V and J ends were trimmed by 6 bases and 1 base, with 6 bases remaining between them. Germline V lookup: CDR1 MNHEY, CDR2 SVGAGI. The CDR3 loop spans 12 amino acids. The CDR3 protein is CASRRENTEAFF. The CDR3 DNA reads as TGTGCCAGCAGACGAGAGAACACTGAAGCTTTCTTT.

This chain joins TRBV7-8 and TRBJ1-1, with D unclear. V shed 1 base and J shed 6 bases, with 9 bases lying between them. This CDR3 contains 13 residues. The V gene's germline CDR1 is SGHVS and CDR2 FQNEAQ. The CDR3 region is CASSLGLGSEAFF. CDR3 sequence (DNA): TGTGCCAGCAGCTTAGGATTGGGCTCTGAAGCTTTCTTT.

The chain recombines TRBV7-9 with TRBJ1-5, with a weak D call TRBD1 (5 bases). Trimming cost V 1 base and J 7 bases, with 14 bases left between them. Germline V CDR1 and CDR2: SEHNR, FQNEAQ (reference sequence). The CDR3 loop spans 15 amino acids. CDR3 amino acids: CASSLGPGGVQPQHF. The CDR3 coding sequence is TGTGCCAGCAGCTTAGGCCCGGGGGGGGTACAGCCCCAGCATTTT.

Notes on this clone: The identical CDR3 is also encoded by other nucleotide sequences in the sample. The CDR3 DNA reads TGTGCCAGCAGCGCACGGCAGGTCTTAAACTACAATGAGCAGTTCTTC. This translates into CASSARQVLNYNEQFF. The J gene is TRBJ2-1, the V gene TRBV9; D not certain. Germline loops: CDR1 SGDLS, CDR2 YYNGEE. V shed 3 bases and J shed 3 bases, with 16 bases lying between them. The CDR3 covers 16 residues.

V usage is TRBV7-8 and J usage is TRBJ2-7; D gene unclear. The germline V and J ends were trimmed by 7 bases and 6 bases, with 10 bases remaining between them. Germline V gene sequence: CDR1 SGHVS, CDR2 FQNEAQ. The CDR3 sequence is 11 residues long. As DNA, the CDR3 is TGTGCCAGCACCTCGGTGGTCGAGCAGTACTTC. Translated, it gives CASTSVVEQYF.

The chain carries TRBV5-1 and TRBJ2-1, with 8 nucleotides matching TRBD1. Germline trimming cut 0 bases from V and 6 bases from J; bases unmatched to any gene: 8. From germline, CDR1 is SGHRS and CDR2 YFSETQ. There are 16 residues in the CDR3. CDR3 nucleotide sequence: TGCGCCAGCAGCTTGGAGCCAGGGGGCAAAAGCAATGAGCAGTTCTTC. This encodes CASSLEPGGKSNEQFF.

The chain recombines TRBV3-1 (or the pseudogene TRBV3-2) with TRBJ2-3; 12 bases are shared with TRBD2. V was pared by 4 bases and J by 6 bases, with 5 bases of the junction left unmatched. CDR1 LGHDT and CDR2 YNNKEL come from the germline V gene (reference sequence). CDR3 length: 15 amino acids. The CDR3 DNA is TGTGCCAGCAGCCTCTCTAGCGGGGGGGTTGATACGCAGTATTTT. Protein product: CASSLSSGGVDTQYF.

V usage is TRBV7-9 and J usage is TRBJ1-5, with 9 positions matching TRBD1. Per germline, CDR1 SEHNR and CDR2 FQNEAQ (reference sequence). There are 18 residues in the CDR3. V shed 1 base, J shed 2 bases, and the junction held 9 bases outside the gene matches. The chain's CDR3 is CASSLGDRVHLGNQPQHF. DNA for the CDR3: TGTGCCAGCAGCTTAGGGGACAGGGTTCATTTAGGCAATCAGCCCCAGCATTTT.

The chain employs TRBV5-4 and TRBJ2-5, with TRBD2 as a possible D gene (6 bases). The V end lost 4 bases, the J end lost 2 bases, and 9 bases lay between the germline ends. The CDR3 is 13 residues long. Germline V gene data show CDR1 as SGHNT and CDR2 as YYREEE (reference sequence). The CDR3: CASSRGLQETQYF. CDR3 sequence (DNA): TGTGCCAGCAGCCGGGGACTGCAAGAGACCCAGTACTTC. The full variable domain, with the rest looked up from reference TRBV5-4 and TRBJ2-5, is ETGVTQSPTHLIKTRGQQVTLRCSSQSGHNTVSWYQQALGQGPQFIFQYYREEENGRGNFPPRFSGLQFPNYSSELNVNALELDDSALYLCASSRGLQETQYFGPGTRLLVL.

The V and J genes are TRBV6-2 or TRBV6-3 and TRBJ1-2; D unclear. The V end was cut by 3 bases, the J end by 0 bases, with 5 bases between. Germline V gene data show CDR1 as MNHEY and CDR2 as SVGEGT. This CDR3 has 13 amino acids. CDR3 in DNA: TGTGCCAGCAGTTATTGGCCTAACTATGGCTACACCTTC. Protein sequence: CASSYWPNYGYTF.

V gene TRBV4-3 combines with J gene TRBJ2-3; tentative D call: TRBD2 (5 bases). Germline values: CDR1 LGHNA, CDR2 YSLEER. V shed 0 bases and J shed 4 bases, with 14 bases lying between them. The CDR3 loop spans 16 amino acids. The CDR3 region is CASSQDLEGVADTQYF. For the CDR3, the DNA is TGCGCCAGCAGCCAAGATCTAGAGGGAGTCGCAGATACGCAGTATTTT.

The chain carries TRBV7-2 and TRBJ1-3; weak D call: TRBD1 (5 bases). The V and J ends lost 3 bases and 5 bases respectively, with 14 bases between them. In germline, CDR1 is SGHTA, CDR2 FQGNSA. This CDR3 contains 15 residues. Here the CDR3 DNA reads TGTGCCAGCAGCTTGGCAGCAGGGCGTCGAAACACCATATATTTT. This sequence encodes CASSLAAGRRNTIYF.

This CDR3 is CASTAGSYEQYF. The CDR3 DNA reads TGTGCCAGCACGGCGGGCTCCTACGAGCAGTACTTC. The chain combines TRBV2 with TRBJ2-7, with D perhaps matching TRBD2 (5 bases). The CDR3 has 12 residues. Trimming cost V 7 bases and J 0 bases, with 7 bases left between them. The germline V gene encodes CDR1 SNHLY and CDR2 FYNNEI.

This clone was seen a single time. The gene calls are TRBV5-1 and TRBJ2-1; 10 bases align to TRBD2. Germline V gives CDR1 SGHRS, CDR2 YFSETQ. Germline trimming cut 4 bases from V and 7 bases from J; bases unmatched to any gene: 11. The CDR3 length is 16 residues. CDR3 sequence: CASSEKASGGLNEQFF. CDR3 nucleotide sequence: TGCGCCAGCAGCGAAAAAGCTAGCGGGGGCCTAAATGAGCAGTTCTTC.

The J gene is TRBJ2-3, the V gene TRBV7-2; 9 bases are a match to TRBD1. CDR3 length equals 15 residues. From germline, CDR1 is SGHTA and CDR2 FQGNSA. The junction had 3 bases not matched to a gene; V was cut back by 2 bases and J by 3 bases. In nucleotides, the CDR3 is TGTGCCAGCAGCTTATATGGACAGGGGACAGATACGCAGTATTTT. Amino acid sequence: CASSLYGQGTDTQYF.

The chain uses TRBV6-4 and TRBJ1-1, with a possible D match to TRBD1 (5 bases). This CDR3 comprises 15 residues. Between the trimmed V and J ends, which lost 4 bases and 4 bases, there was a span of 16 bases. Germline CDR1 reads MRHNA; CDR2 reads SNTAGT. Here the CDR3 reads CASSGRQFTITEAFF. The CDR3 DNA sequence: TGTGCCAGCAGTGGGCGACAGTTTACGATCACTGAAGCTTTCTTT.

The chain has TRBV28 and TRBJ1-1; 11 bases map to TRBD1. Germline CDR1 MDHEN, CDR2 SYDVKM. V shed 4 bases, J shed 11 bases, and the junction held 21 bases outside the gene matches. The CDR3 is 18 amino acids. The CDR3 region is CASSWTGGPTGKGRNAFF. CDR3 sequence (DNA): TGTGCCAGCAGTTGGACAGGGGGCCCAACGGGAAAGGGGCGGAACGCTTTCTTT.

V and J are TRBV18 and TRBJ2-6; 7 nucleotides align to TRBD1. CDR1 and CDR2 from the germline V gene are KGHSH and LQKENI. The length of the CDR3 is 13 residues. Unmatched junction bases numbered 3, after V lost 6 bases and J lost 7 bases. CDR3 region: CASSRQGANVLTF. The CDR3 DNA reads TGTGCCAGCTCGCGACAGGGAGCCAACGTCCTGACTTTC.

Only a few counts were recorded for this clone. The chain employs TRBV7-9 and TRBJ2-6; D possibly corresponds to TRBD1 (6 bases). Germline-derived CDR1 and CDR2 are SEHNR and FQNEAQ (reference sequence). This CDR3 region has 12 residues. V was pared by 1 base and J by 14 bases, with 9 bases between. Here the CDR3 reads CASSLEGVLLTF. CDR3 bases: TGTGCCAGCAGCTTAGAGGGGGTCCTCCTGACTTTC. Looking up the rest from reference TRBV7-9 and TRBJ2-6 gives the full variable domain: DTGVSQNPRHKITKRGQNVTFRCDPISEHNRLYWYRQTLGQGPEFLTYFQNEAQLEKSRLLSDRFSAERPKGSFSTLEIQRTEQGDSAMYLCASSLEGVLLTFGAGSRLTVL.

The chain employs TRBV6-5 and TRBJ1-6; D uncertain. V shed 7 bases and J shed 6 bases, with 7 bases lying between them. The CDR3 has 12 residues. Germline lookup yields CDR1 MNHEY and CDR2 SVGAGI. The CDR3 loop reads CASTFPNSPLHF. The CDR3 coding sequence is TGTGCCAGCACTTTTCCTAATTCACCCCTCCACTTT.

This clone has ten or more counts. This sequence joins TRBV4-2 and TRBJ1-4; 11 nucleotides line up with TRBD1. The ends lost 4 bases at V and 11 bases at J; junction bases unmatched: 6. Germline V lookup: CDR1 LGHNA, CDR2 YNFKEQ. This CDR3 contains 14 residues. CDR3 loop: CASSPRDRGSKLFF. The CDR3 DNA sequence: TGTGCCAGCAGCCCCCGGGACAGGGGGAGTAAACTGTTTTTT.

This clone has more than one count but fewer than ten. This chain connects TRBV4-1 to TRBJ2-7; D might be TRBD1 (5 bases). This CDR3 spans 14 amino acids. The V end was cut by 1 base, the J end by 2 bases, with 9 bases between. Germline CDR1 is MGHRA and CDR2 is YSYEKL. CDR3: CASSQVGQAYEQYF. The CDR3 DNA reads TGCGCCAGCAGCCAAGTAGGACAAGCCTACGAGCAGTACTTC.